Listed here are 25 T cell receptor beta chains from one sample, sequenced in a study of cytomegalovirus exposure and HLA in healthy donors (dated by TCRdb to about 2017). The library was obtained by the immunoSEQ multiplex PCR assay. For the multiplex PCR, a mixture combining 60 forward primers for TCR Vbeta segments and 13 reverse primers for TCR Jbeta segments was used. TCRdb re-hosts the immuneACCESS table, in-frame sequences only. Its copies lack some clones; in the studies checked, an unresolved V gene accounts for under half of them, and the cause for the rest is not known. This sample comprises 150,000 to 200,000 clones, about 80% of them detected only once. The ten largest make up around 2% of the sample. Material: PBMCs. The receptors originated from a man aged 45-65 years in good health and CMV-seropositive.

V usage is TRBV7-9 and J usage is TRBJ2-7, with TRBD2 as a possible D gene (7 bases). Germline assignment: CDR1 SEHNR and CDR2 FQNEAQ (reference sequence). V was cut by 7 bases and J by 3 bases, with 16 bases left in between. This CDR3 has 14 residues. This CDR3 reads CASTPGEGGYEQYF. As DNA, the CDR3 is TGTGCCAGCACCCCGGGGGAGGGGGGCTACGAGCAGTACTTC.

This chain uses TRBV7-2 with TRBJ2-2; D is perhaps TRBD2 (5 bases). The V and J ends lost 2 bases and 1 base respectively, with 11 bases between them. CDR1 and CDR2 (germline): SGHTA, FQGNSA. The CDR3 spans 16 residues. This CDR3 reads CASSLFGVGNTGELFF. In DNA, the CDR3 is TGTGCCAGCAGCTTATTCGGGGTAGGGAACACCGGGGAGCTGTTTTTT.

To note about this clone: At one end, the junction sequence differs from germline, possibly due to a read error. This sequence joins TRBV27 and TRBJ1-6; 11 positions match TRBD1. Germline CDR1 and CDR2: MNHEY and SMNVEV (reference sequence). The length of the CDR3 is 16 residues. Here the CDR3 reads CAGSPPDRGLNSPLHF. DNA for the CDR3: TGTGCCGGCAGTCCACCGGACAGGGGGCTTAATTCACCCCTCCACTTT.

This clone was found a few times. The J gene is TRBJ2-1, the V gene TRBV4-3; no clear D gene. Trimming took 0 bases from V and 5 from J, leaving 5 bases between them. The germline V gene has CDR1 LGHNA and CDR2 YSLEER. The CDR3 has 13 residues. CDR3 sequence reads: CASSQEHNNEQFF. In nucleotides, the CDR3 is TGCGCCAGCAGCCAAGAACACAACAATGAGCAGTTCTTC.

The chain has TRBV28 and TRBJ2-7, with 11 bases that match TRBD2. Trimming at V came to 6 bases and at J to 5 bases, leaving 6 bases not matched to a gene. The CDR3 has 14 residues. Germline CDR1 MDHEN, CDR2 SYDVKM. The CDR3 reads CASRRLAGTHEQYF. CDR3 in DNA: TGTGCCAGCAGAAGACTAGCGGGGACGCACGAGCAGTACTTC.

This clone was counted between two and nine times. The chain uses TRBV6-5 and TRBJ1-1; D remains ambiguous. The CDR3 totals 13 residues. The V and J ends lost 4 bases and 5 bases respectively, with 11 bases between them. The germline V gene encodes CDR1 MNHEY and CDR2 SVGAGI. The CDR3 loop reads CASSSRYGTEAFF. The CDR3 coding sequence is TGTGCCAGCAGTTCGAGGTACGGGACTGAAGCTTTCTTT.

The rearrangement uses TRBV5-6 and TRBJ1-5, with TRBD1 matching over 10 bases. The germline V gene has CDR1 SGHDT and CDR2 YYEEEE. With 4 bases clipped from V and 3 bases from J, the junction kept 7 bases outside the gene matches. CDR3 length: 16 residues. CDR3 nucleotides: TGTGCCAGCAGCACTGGGACAGGGGACTTCAATCAGCCCCAGCATTTT. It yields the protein CASSTGTGDFNQPQHF.

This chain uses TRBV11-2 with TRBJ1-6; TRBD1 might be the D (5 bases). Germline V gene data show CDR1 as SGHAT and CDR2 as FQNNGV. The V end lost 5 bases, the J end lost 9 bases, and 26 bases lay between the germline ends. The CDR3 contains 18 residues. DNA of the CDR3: TGTGCCAGCAGCGTTGGCGGACAAGGCCAGGAGGGAATTTCACCCCTCCACTTT. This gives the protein CASSVGGQGQEGISPLHF.

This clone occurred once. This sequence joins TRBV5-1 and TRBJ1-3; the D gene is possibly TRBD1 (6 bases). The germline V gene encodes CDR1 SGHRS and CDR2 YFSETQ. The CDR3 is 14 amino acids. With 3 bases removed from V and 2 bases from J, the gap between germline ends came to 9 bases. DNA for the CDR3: TGCGCCAGCAGCTCAGGGGCGACTGGAAACACCATATATTTT. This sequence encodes CASSSGATGNTIYF.

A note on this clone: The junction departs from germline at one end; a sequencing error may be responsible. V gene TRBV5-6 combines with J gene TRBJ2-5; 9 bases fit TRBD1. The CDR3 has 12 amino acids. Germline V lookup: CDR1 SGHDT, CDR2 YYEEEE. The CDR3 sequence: CASSLNRDRVNF. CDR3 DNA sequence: TGTGCCAGCAGCTTGAACCGGGACAGGGTGAACTTC.

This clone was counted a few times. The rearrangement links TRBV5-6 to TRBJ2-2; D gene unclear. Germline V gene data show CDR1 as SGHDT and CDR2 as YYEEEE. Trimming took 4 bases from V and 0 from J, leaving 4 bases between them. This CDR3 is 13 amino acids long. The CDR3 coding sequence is TGTGCCAGCAGCCTCGCGAACACCGGGGAGCTGTTTTTT. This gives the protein CASSLANTGELFF.

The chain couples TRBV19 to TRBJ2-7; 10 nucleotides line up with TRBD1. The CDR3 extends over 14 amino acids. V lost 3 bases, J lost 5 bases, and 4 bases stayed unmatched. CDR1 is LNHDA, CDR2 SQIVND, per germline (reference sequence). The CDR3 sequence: CASSIRQGADEQYF. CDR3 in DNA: TGTGCCAGTAGTATCCGACAGGGGGCAGACGAGCAGTACTTC.

The CDR3 sequence is CASSIAAGTLYEQYF. For the CDR3, the DNA is TGTGCCAGTAGTATCGCTGCAGGGACTCTCTACGAGCAGTACTTC. The chain combines TRBV19 with TRBJ2-7, with D possibly being TRBD2 (6 bases). Trimming cost V 3 bases and J 3 bases, with 15 bases left between them. Germline CDR1 and CDR2: LNHDA and SQIVND (reference sequence). This CDR3 is built from 15 residues.

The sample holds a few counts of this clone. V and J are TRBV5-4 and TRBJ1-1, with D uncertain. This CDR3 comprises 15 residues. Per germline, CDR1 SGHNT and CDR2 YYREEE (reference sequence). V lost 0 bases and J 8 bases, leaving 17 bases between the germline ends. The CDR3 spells CASSLVRAGSSEAFF. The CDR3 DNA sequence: TGTGCCAGCAGCTTGGTTCGGGCGGGATCTTCCGAAGCTTTCTTT.

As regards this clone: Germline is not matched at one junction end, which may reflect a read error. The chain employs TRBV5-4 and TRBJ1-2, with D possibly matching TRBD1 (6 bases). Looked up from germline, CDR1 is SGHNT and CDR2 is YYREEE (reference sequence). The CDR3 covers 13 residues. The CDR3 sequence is CASSSQGLHGYPF. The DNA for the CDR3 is TGTGCCAGCAGCTCACAGGGTTTGCATGGCTACCCCTTC. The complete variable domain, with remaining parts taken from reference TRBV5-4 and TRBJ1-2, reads ETGVTQSPTHLIKTRGQQVTLRCSSQSGHNTVSWYQQALGQGPQFIFQYYREEENGRGNFPPRFSGLQFPNYSSELNVNALELDDSALYLCASSSQGLHGYPFGSGTRLTVV.

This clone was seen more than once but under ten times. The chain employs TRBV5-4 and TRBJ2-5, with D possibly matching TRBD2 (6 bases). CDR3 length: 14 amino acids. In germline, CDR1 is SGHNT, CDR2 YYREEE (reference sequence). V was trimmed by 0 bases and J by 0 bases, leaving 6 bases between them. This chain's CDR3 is CASSLGDYQETQYF. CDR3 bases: TGTGCCAGCAGCTTGGGGGACTACCAAGAGACCCAGTACTTC.

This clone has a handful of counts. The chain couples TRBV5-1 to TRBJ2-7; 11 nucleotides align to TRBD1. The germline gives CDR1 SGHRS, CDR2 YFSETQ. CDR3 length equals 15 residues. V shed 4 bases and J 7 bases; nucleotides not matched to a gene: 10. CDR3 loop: CASSQTGTGGLEQYF. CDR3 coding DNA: TGCGCCAGCAGCCAAACCGGGACAGGGGGACTAGAGCAGTACTTC.

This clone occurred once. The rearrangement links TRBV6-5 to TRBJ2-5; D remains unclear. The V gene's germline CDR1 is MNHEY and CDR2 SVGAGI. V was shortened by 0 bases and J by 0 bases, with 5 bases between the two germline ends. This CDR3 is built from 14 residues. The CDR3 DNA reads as TGTGCCAGCAGTTACTCGCGCAACCAAGAGACCCAGTACTTC. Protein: CASSYSRNQETQYF.

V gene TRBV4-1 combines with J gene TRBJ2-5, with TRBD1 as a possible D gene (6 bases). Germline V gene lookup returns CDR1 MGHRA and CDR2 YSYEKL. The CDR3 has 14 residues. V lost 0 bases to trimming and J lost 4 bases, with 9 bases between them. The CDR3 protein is CASSQDGGRETQYF. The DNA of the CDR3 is TGCGCCAGCAGCCAAGATGGGGGCCGAGAGACCCAGTACTTC.

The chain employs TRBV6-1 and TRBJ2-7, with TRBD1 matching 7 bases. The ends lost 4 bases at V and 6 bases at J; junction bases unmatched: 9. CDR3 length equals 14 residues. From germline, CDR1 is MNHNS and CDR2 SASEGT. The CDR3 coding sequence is TGTGCCAGCAGTGTAGACAGGGTTAGTGGCGAGCAGTACTTC. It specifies CASSVDRVSGEQYF.

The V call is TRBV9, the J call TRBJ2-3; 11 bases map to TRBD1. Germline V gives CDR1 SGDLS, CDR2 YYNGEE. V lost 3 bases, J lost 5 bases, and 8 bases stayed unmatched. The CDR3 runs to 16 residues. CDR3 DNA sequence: TGTGCCAGCAGCGCCCCGGGACAGGGGGTGGGAGATACGCAGTATTTT. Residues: CASSAPGQGVGDTQYF.

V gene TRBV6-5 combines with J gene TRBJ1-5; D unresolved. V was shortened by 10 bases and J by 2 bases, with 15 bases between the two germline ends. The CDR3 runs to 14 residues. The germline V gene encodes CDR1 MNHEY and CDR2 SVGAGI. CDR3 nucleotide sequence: TGTGCCACACTAAACCCCGCAGGCAATCAGCCCCAGCATTTT. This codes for CATLNPAGNQPQHF.

CDR3 amino acids: CASSPGQGLYEQYF. The CDR3 region has the DNA TGTGCCAGCAGCCCGGGACAGGGGCTGTACGAGCAGTACTTC. This chain connects TRBV5-6 to TRBJ2-7; 10 positions agree with TRBD1. After removal of 4 bases from V and 4 bases from J, the junction contained 5 bases not matched to a gene. Germline V gene data show CDR1 as SGHDT and CDR2 as YYEEEE. The CDR3 loop spans 14 amino acids.

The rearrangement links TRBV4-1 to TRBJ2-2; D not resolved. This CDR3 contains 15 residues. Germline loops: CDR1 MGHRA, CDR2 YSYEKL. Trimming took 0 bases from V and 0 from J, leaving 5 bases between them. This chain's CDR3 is CASSQESSNTGELFF. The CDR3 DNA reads TGCGCCAGCAGCCAAGAAAGCTCGAACACCGGGGAGCTGTTTTTT.

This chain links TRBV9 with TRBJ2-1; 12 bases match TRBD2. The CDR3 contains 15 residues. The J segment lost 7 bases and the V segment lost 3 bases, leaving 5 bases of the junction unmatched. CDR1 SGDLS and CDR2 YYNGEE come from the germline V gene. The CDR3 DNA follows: TGTGCCAGCAGCGCTAGCGGGGGGGCTGGAAATGAGCAGTTCTTC. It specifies CASSASGGAGNEQFF.